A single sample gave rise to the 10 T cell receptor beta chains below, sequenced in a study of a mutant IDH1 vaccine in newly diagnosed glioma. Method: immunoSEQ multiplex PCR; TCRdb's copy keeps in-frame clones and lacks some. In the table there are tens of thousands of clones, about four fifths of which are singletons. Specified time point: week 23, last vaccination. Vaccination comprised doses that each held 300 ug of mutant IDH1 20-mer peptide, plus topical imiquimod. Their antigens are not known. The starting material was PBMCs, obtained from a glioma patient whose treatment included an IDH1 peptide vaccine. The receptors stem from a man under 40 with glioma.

In DNA form, the CDR3 reads TGTGCCAGCAGCCGGGGCGGGAGTCGTGTCGTTGAGCAGTTCTTC. Protein sequence: CASSRGGSRVVEQFF. The chain carries TRBV14 and TRBJ2-1, with 7 bases matching TRBD2. V lost 4 bases to trimming and J lost 9 bases; unmatched junction nucleotides: 12. In germline, CDR1 is SGHDN, CDR2 FVKESK. The CDR3 runs 15 residues.

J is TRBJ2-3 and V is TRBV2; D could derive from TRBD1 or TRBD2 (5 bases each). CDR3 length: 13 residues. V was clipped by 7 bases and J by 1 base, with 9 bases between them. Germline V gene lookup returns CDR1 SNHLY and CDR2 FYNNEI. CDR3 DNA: TGTGCCAGCAAGAGGGGTCGCACAGATACGCAGTATTTT. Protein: CASKRGRTDTQYF.

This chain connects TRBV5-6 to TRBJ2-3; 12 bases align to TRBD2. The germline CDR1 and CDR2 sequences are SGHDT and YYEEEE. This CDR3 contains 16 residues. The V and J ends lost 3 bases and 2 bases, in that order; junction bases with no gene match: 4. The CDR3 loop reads CASSWWTSGTTDTQYF. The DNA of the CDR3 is TGTGCCAGCAGCTGGTGGACTAGCGGGACCACAGATACGCAGTATTTT.

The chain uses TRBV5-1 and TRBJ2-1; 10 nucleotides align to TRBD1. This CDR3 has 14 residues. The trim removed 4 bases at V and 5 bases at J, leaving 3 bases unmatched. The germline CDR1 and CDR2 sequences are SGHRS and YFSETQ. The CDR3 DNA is TGCGCCAGCAGCCCCGGGACAGGGGACAATGAGCAGTTCTTC. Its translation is CASSPGTGDNEQFF.

In nucleotides, the CDR3 is TGTGCCAGCAGTTACCATGGACGTGACACCATATATTTT. The encoded protein is CASSYHGRDTIYF. J is TRBJ1-3 and V is TRBV6-5, with D uncertain. Per germline, CDR1 MNHEY and CDR2 SVGAGI. The ends were cut back, 2 bases at V and 8 bases at J, with 10 bases in the middle. This CDR3 contains 13 residues.

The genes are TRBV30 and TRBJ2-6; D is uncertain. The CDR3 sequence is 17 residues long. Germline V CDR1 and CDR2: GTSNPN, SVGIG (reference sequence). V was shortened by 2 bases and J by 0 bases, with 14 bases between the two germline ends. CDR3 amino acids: CAWSRGIMSSGANVLTF. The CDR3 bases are TGTGCCTGGAGTAGAGGCATCATGAGCTCTGGGGCCAACGTCCTGACTTTC.

The CDR3 nucleotides are TGTGCCTGGAGTCCTGGGAGCCCGCTGTTCTTC. Translated, it gives CAWSPGSPLFF. The rearrangement joins TRBV30 to TRBJ2-1, with D possibly TRBD2 on 5 matching bases. Germline CDR1 and CDR2: GTSNPN and SVGIG (reference sequence). The CDR3 totals 11 residues. The V end was cut by 2 bases, the J end by 15 bases, with 14 bases between.

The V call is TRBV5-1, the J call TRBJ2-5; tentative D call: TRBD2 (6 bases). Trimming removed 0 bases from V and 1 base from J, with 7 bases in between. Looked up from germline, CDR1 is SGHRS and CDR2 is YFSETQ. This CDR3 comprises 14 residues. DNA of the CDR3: TGCGCCAGCAGCTTGGCGGGACTCCAAGAGACCCAGTACTTC. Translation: CASSLAGLQETQYF.

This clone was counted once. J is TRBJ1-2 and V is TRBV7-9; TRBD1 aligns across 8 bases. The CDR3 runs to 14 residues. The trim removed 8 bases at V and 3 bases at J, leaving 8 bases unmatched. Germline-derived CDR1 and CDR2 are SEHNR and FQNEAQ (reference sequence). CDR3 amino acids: CASRRGQEDYGYTF. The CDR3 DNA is TGTGCCAGCCGGAGGGGACAGGAGGACTATGGCTACACCTTC.

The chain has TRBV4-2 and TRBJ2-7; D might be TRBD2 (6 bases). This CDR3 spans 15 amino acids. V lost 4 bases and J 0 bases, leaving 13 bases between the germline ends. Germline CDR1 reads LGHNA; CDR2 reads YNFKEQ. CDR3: CASSPSPEGSYEQYF. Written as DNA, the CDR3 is TGTGCCAGCAGCCCCTCTCCGGAGGGCTCCTACGAGCAGTACTTC.